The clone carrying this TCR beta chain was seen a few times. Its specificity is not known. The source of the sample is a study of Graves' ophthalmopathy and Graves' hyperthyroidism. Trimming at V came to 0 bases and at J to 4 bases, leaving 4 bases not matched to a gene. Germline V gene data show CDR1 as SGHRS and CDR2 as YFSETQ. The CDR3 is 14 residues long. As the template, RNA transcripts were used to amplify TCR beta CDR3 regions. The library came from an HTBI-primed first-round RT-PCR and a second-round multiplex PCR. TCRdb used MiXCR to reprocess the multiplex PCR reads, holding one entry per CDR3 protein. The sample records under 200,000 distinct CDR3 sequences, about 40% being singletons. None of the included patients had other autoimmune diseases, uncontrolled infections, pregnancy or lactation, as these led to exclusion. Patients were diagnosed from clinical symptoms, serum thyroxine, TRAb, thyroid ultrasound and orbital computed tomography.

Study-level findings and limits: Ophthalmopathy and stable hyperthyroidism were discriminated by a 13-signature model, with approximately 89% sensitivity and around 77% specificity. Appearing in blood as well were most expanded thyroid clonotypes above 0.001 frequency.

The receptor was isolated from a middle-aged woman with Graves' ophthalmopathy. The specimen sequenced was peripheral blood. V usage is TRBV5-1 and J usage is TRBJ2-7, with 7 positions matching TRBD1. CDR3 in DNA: TGCGCCAGCAGCTTGGAGGGACAGAATTACGAGCAGTACTTC. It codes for CASSLEGQNYEQYF.